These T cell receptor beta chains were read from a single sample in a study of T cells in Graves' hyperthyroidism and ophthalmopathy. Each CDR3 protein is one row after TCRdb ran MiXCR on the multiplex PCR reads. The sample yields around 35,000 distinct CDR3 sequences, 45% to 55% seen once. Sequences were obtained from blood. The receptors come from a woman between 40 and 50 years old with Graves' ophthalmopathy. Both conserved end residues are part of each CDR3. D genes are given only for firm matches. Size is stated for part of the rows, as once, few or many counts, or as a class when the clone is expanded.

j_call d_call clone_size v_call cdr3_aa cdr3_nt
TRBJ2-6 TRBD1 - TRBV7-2 CASSQGGSSAEAF TGTGCCAGCAGCCAAGGGGGCAGCAGCGCTGAAGCTTTC
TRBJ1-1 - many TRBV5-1 CASSLTGMNTEAFF TGCGCCAGCAGCTTGACAGGGATGAACACTGAAGCTTTCTTT
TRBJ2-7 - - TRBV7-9 CASSLGLNEQYF TGTGCCAGCAGCTTAGGGCTCAACGAGCAGTACTTC
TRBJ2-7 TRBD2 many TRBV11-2 CASGLAGTVYEQYF TGTGCCAGCGGCTTAGCGGGCACCGTCTACGAGCAGTACTTC
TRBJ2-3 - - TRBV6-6 CASSYQDTEYF TGTGCTAGCAGTTACCAAGATACGGAGTATTTT
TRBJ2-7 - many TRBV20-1 CGARRAGSYEQYF TGCGGTGCTAGGCGGGCGGGGTCCTACGAGCAGTACTTC
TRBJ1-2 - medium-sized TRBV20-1 CSARTRGGYTF TGCAGTGCTAGAACGAGGGGTGGCTACACCTTC
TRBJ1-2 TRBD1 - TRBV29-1 CSVEDTGGSGYTF TGCAGCGTTGAAGACACAGGGGGCAGTGGCTACACCTTC
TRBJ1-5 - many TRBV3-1 CASSLQGQPQHF TGTGCCAGCAGCCTACAGGGCCAGCCCCAGCATTTT
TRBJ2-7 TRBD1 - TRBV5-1 CASSPGQGQGLF TGCGCCAGCAGCCCTGGACAGGGACAGGGTCTCTTC
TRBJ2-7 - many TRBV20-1 CSARGWGEDPVYEQYF TGCAGTGCTAGAGGGTGGGGGGAAGACCCAGTTTACGAGCAGTACTTC
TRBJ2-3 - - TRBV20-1 CSARDDSSHYTEQYF TGCAGTGCTAGAGATGACTCCAGCCATTACACTGAGCAGTATTTT
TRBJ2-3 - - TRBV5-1 CASSRSDSSTDTQYF TGCGCCAGCAGTAGATCCGACAGTAGCACAGATACGCAGTATTTT
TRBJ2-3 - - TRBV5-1 CASSLGRLYNEQYF TGCGCCAGCAGCTTGGGGCGGCTCTACAATGAGCAGTATTTT
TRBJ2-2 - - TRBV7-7 CASSLRQGPQGCANTGELFF TGTGCTAGCAGCTTGCGCCAGGGTCCCCAGGGCTGTGCGAACACCGGGGAGCTGTTTTTT
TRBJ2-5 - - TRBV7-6 CASSPYVASAQETQYF TGTGCCAGCAGCCCTTATGTGGCTAGCGCACAAGAGACCCAGTACTTC
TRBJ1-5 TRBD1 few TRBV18 CASSPGTGNQPQHF TGTGCCAGCTCACCCGGGACAGGCAATCAGCCCCAGCATTTT
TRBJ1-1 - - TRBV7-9 CASSLSWDNEAFF TGTGCCAGCAGCTTATCCTGGGATAATGAAGCTTTCTTT
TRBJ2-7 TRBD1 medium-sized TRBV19 CATAVTGGGEQYF TGTGCCACGGCGGTGACAGGGGGAGGCGAGCAGTACTTC
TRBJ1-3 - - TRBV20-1 CSARDSSGNTIYF TGCAGTGCTAGGGACAGTTCCGGAAACACCATATATTTT
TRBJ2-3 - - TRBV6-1 CASSAGRLTDTQYF TGTGCCAGCAGTGCCGGTAGGCTCACAGATACGCAGTATTTT
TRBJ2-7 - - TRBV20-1 CSARADWNYEQYF TGCAGTGCTAGAGCGGACTGGAACTACGAGCAGTACTTC
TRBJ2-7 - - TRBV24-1 CATRTDTNTGEQYF TGTGCCACCCGCACGGATACGAACACCGGGGAGCAGTACTTC
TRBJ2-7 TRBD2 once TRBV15 CATSFGLAGASYEQYF TGTGCCACCAGCTTCGGACTAGCGGGGGCATCCTACGAGCAGTACTTC
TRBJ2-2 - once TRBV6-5 CASSSQTVNTGELFF TGTGCCAGCAGTTCCCAGACAGTGAACACCGGGGAGCTGTTTTTT
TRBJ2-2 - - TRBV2 CASSERSVRDGGELFF TGTGCCAGCAGTGAACGGTCGGTCAGAGACGGGGGGGAGCTGTTTTTT
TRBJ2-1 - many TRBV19 CASSRTDQYNEQFF TGTGCCAGTAGCCGGACCGATCAATACAATGAGCAGTTCTTC
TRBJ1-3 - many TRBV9 CASSVDSPPSVFGNTIYF TGTGCCAGCAGCGTAGATTCTCCACCGTCCGTTTTTGGAAACACCATATATTTT
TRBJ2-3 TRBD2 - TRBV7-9 CASSLRGGPDTQYF TGTGCCAGCAGCTTACGGGGGGGCCCAGATACGCAGTATTTT
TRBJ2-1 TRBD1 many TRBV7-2 CASSLGGQGAPLAFF TGTGCCAGCAGCTTAGGGGGACAGGGGGCGCCCTTGGCGTTCTTC
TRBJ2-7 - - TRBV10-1 CASSERPDSDEQYF TGCGCCAGCAGTGAGCGGCCCGACTCGGACGAGCAGTACTTC
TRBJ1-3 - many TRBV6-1 CASSRGPGNTIYF TGTGCCAGCAGTAGGGGACCGGGAAACACCATATATTTT
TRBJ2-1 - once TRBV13 CASSFQGISGNNEQFF TGTGCCAGCAGTTTCCAGGGAATTAGCGGAAACAATGAGCAGTTCTTC
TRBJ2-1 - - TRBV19 CASESGSSYNEQFF TGTGCCAGTGAGTCGGGTAGCTCCTACAATGAGCAGTTCTTC
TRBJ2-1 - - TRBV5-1 CASSSDENPYNEQFF TGCGCCAGCAGCTCGGACGAGAACCCGTACAATGAGCAGTTCTTC
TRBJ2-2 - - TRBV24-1 CATSDLEATRELFF TGTGCCACCAGTGATTTAGAGGCTACGCGGGAGCTGTTTTTT
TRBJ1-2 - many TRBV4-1 CASSQGGGRDVPGYTF TGCGCCAGCAGCCAAGGAGGTGGGAGAGATGTTCCTGGCTACACCTTC
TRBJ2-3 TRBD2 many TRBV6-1 CASSEVAGGTDTQYF TGTGCCAGCAGTGAAGTGGCGGGAGGCACAGATACGCAGTATTTT
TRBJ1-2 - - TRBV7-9 CASNCGKTTNYGYTF TGTGCCAGCAACTGCGGTAAAACAACTAACTATGGCTACACCTTC
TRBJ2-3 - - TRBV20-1 CSAETGDGTQYF TGCAGTGCCGAAACCGGTGATGGAACGCAGTATTTT
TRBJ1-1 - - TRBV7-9 CASSSRGSPDTEAFF TGTGCCAGCAGCAGCAGGGGATCTCCGGACACGGAAGCTTTCTTT
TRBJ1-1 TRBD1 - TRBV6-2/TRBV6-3 CASSIGQGSEALF TGTGCCAGCAGCATCGGACAGGGGTCGGAAGCCCTCTTT
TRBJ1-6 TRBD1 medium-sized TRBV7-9 CASSTDRVNSPLHF TGTGCCAGCAGCACGGACAGGGTCAATTCACCCCTCCACTTT
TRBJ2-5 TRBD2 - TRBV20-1 CSARSGRRGETQYF TGCAGTGCTCGTAGCGGGAGGAGGGGAGAGACCCAGTACTTC
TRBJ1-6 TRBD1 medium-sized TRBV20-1 CSAWTGGQSPLHF TGCAGTGCCTGGACAGGGGGCCAATCACCCCTCCACTTT